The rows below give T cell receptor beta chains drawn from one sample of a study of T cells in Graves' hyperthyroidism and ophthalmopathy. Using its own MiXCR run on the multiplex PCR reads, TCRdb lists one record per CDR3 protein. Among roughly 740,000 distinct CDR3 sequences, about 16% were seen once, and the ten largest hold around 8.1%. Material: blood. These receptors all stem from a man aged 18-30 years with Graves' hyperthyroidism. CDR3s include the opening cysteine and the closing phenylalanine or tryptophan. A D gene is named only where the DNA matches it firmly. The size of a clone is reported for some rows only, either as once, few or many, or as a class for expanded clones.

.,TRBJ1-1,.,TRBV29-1,CSVAGTLNTEAFF,TGCAGCGTCGCCGGGACCTTGAACACTGAAGCTTTCTTT
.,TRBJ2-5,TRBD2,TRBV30,CADSTLAGLQETQYF,TGTGCCGACTCTACTCTAGCGGGACTCCAAGAGACCCAGTACTTC
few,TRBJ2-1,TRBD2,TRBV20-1,CSGVGGDEQFF,TGCAGTGGGGTTGGGGGGGATGAGCAGTTCTTC
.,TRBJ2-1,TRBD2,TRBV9,CASSPFLSGSVEQFF,TGTGCCAGCAGTCCATTCCTCAGCGGGAGTGTCGAGCAGTTCTTC
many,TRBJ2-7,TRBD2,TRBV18,CASSPGLAGEQYF,TGTGCCAGCTCACCGGGACTAGCGGGAGAGCAGTACTTC
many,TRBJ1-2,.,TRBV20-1,CSASPSGNYGYTF,TGCAGTGCTAGCCCAAGTGGGAACTATGGCTACACCTTC
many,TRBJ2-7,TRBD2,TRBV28,CASSSRGGGINYEQYF,TGTGCCAGCAGCTCTCGGGGGGGAGGAATTAACTACGAGCAGTACTTC
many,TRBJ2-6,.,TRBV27,CASSFRQVLSGANVLTF,TGTGCCAGCAGTTTCCGGCAGGTACTCTCTGGGGCCAACGTCCTGACTTTC
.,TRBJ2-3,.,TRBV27,CASAKTSSLTDTQYF,TGTGCCAGCGCAAAGACTAGTTCCCTCACAGATACGCAGTATTTT
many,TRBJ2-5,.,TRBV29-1,CSVSISQETQYF,TGCAGCGTTTCCATCAGCCAAGAGACCCAGTACTTC
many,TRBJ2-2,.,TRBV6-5,CASSYSRTGELFF,TGTGCCAGCAGTTACTCAAGGACCGGGGAGCTGTTTTTT
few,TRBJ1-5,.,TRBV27,CASSTAYNQPQHF,TGTGCCAGCAGTACGGCCTACAATCAGCCCCAGCATTTT
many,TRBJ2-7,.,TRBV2,CASNPTGFTYEQYF,TGTGCCAGCAACCCCACGGGATTCACCTACGAGCAGTACTTC
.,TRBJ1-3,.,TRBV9,CASSVEVGTAGNTIYF,TGTGCCAGCAGCGTAGAGGTAGGGACGGCTGGAAACACCATATATTTT
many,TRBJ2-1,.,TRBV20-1,CSAENRVLGNEQFF,TGCAGTGCCGAGAATAGGGTACTCGGGAATGAGCAGTTCTTC
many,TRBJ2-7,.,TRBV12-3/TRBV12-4,CASSFNVGRRGPGEQYF,TGTGCCAGCAGTTTCAATGTGGGCAGGAGGGGCCCGGGGGAGCAGTACTTC
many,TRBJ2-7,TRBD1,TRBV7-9,CASSSGTGAFSYEQYF,TGTGCCAGCAGCTCGGGGACAGGGGCTTTCTCCTACGAGCAGTACTTC
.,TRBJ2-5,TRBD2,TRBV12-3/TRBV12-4,CASSSTGTREETQYF,TGTGCCAGCAGTTCTACCGGGACTAGGGAAGAGACCCAGTACTTC
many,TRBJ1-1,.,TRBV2,CASSPIPGRGTEAFF,TGTGCCAGCAGTCCTATCCCAGGGCGCGGAACTGAAGCTTTCTTT
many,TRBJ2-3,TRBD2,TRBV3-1,CASSQVASGKTDTQYF,TGTGCCAGCAGCCAAGTGGCTAGCGGGAAGACAGATACGCAGTATTTT
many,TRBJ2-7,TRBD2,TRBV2,CASGRSGSLYEQYF,TGTGCCAGCGGACGGAGCGGGAGTCTTTACGAGCAGTACTTC
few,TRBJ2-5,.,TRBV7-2,CASSYQRSGETQYF,TGTGCCAGCAGCTACCAGCGGAGTGGAGAGACCCAGTACTTC
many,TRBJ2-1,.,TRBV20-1,CSARGGEGSWYNEQFF,TGCAGTGCTAGAGGGGGAGAGGGGTCCTGGTACAATGAGCAGTTCTTC
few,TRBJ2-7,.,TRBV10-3,CAISDSRGFSYEQYF,TGTGCCATCAGTGACTCGAGGGGGTTCTCCTACGAGCAGTACTTC
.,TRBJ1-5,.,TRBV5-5,CASSFSDSYNQPQHF,TGTGCCAGCAGCTTCTCTGACAGTTACAATCAGCCCCAGCATTTT
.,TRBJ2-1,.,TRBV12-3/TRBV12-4,CASSPPWTASYNEQFF,TGTGCCAGCAGTCCTCCCTGGACAGCATCCTACAATGAGCAGTTCTTC
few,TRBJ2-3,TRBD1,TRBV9,CASSATGTADTQYF,TGTGCCAGCAGCGCGACCGGGACAGCCGATACGCAGTATTTT
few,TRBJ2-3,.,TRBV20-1,CSAPGVRDHTDTQYF,TGCAGTGCTCCGGGGGTGCGGGACCACACAGATACGCAGTATTTT
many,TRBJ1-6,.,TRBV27,CASRRGGFDSPLHF,TGTGCCAGCCGACGGGGGGGATTTGATTCACCCCTCCACTTT
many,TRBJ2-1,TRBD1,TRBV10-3,CAIRDRVDDEQFF,TGTGCCATAAGGGACAGGGTGGATGATGAGCAGTTCTTC
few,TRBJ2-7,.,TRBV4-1,CASSQDFPRSSYEQYF,TGCGCCAGCAGCCAAGATTTTCCCAGGAGCTCCTACGAGCAGTACTTC